These T cell receptor beta chains were read from a single sample in a study of OX40 agonist ivuxolimab in advanced cancers. The table came from immunoSEQ multiplex PCR; TCRdb's copy has only in-frame clones and leaves some out. The sample carries 95,000 to 100,000 clones, approximately 80% recorded once. Material: CD4+ or CD8+ T cells sorted from blood, obtained in a trial of the OX40 agonist ivuxolimab. These receptors were obtained from an adult with an advanced solid tumor such as melanoma, head and neck, liver or kidney cancer. The CDR3 runs from the conserved cysteine through the conserved F or W. D genes are given only for firm matches. Not all rows give a size; the values are once, few, many and, for expanded clones, a class.

j_gene | abundance | d_gene | v_gene | CDR3aa | CDR3nt
TRBJ1-2 | - | TRBD1 | TRBV7-2 | CASSLAEGAYYGYTF | TGTGCCAGCAGCTTAGCAGAGGGGGCATACTATGGCTACACCTTC
TRBJ1-3 | - | - | TRBV15 | CATSRGGEENTIYF | TGTGCCACCAGCAGAGGAGGGGAGGAAAACACCATATATTTT
TRBJ1-2 | - | TRBD1 | TRBV9 | CASSSRNRGRNYGYTF | TGTGCCAGCAGCTCGCGAAACAGGGGGAGAAACTATGGCTACACCTTC
TRBJ2-2 | - | TRBD2 | TRBV5-1 | CASTAGSGRTGELFF | TGCGCCAGCACCGCCGGTAGCGGGAGGACCGGGGAGCTGTTTTTT
TRBJ2-1 | once | - | TRBV5-1 | CASTPFSVGNEQFF | TGCGCCAGCACCCCATTCTCAGTAGGCAATGAGCAGTTCTTC
TRBJ2-2 | - | - | TRBV7-3 | CASRGATGELFF | TGTGCCAGCAGGGGGGCCACCGGGGAGCTGTTTTTT
TRBJ2-2 | - | - | TRBV7-8 | CASSPSQALNTGELFF | TGTGCCAGCAGCCCCTCTCAAGCCCTGAACACCGGGGAGCTGTTTTTT
TRBJ2-1 | - | TRBD2 | TRBV29-1 | CSLRWGTSGYNEQFF | TGCAGCCTCAGATGGGGAACTAGCGGCTACAATGAGCAGTTCTTC
TRBJ1-3 | once | - | TRBV2 | CASSEYRGGNTIYF | TGTGCCAGCAGTGAATACAGAGGAGGAAACACCATATATTTT
TRBJ2-2 | - | TRBD1 | TRBV6-1 | CASSPGTGTTGELFF | TGTGCCAGCAGCCCCGGGACAGGGACCACCGGGGAGCTGTTTTTT
TRBJ2-7 | - | TRBD1 | TRBV14 | CASSQTGQGKNEQYF | TGTGCCAGCAGCCAAACGGGACAGGGTAAGAACGAGCAGTACTTC
TRBJ1-1 | few | - | TRBV27 | CASSSVTNTEAFF | TGTGCCAGCAGTTCAGTGACAAACACTGAAGCTTTCTTT
TRBJ1-2 | - | TRBD1 | TRBV5-6 | CASSPGQGYGYTF | TGTGCCAGCAGCCCGGGACAGGGCTATGGCTACACCTTC
TRBJ2-3 | - | - | TRBV11-1 | CASSSRWGRGDTQYF | TGTGCCAGCAGCTCACGCTGGGGGCGAGGGGATACGCAGTATTTT
TRBJ2-3 | - | - | TRBV19 | CASSPLGRADTQYF | TGTGCCAGTAGTCCCCTAGGCAGGGCAGATACGCAGTATTTT
TRBJ2-7 | - | - | TRBV11-2 | CASSPSRGTYEQYF | TGTGCCAGCAGCCCATCACGGGGGACCTACGAGCAGTACTTC
TRBJ2-7 | - | - | TRBV6-5 | CASSYSIIRDEQYF | TGTGCCAGCAGTTACTCGATAATCCGGGACGAGCAGTACTTC
TRBJ2-4 | once | - | TRBV5-6 | CASSLDLNIQYF | TGTGCCAGCAGCTTGGATCTAAACATTCAGTACTTC
TRBJ2-7 | few | TRBD1 | TRBV18 | CASSIGQAVSYEQYF | TGTGCCAGCTCAATCGGACAGGCCGTCTCCTACGAGCAGTACTTC
TRBJ1-1 | - | - | TRBV7-9 | CASSASWGWLNTEAFF | TGTGCCAGCAGCGCCTCATGGGGGTGGCTGAACACTGAAGCTTTCTTT
TRBJ2-3 | once | TRBD2 | TRBV28 | CASDREERDTQYF | TGTGCCAGCGATCGGGAGGAGAGGGATACGCAGTATTTT
TRBJ2-2 | - | - | TRBV5-4 | CASSPGRANTGELFF | TGTGCCAGCAGCCCAGGGCGGGCGAACACCGGGGAGCTGTTTTTT
TRBJ1-1 | - | - | TRBV7-3 | CASSLSGGGMNTEAFF | TGTGCCAGCAGCTTAAGTGGGGGAGGTATGAACACTGAAGCTTTCTTT
TRBJ2-7 | - | - | TRBV5-1 | CASSLAAGDRYEQYF | TGCGCCAGCAGCTTGGCGGCAGGGGATCGGTACGAGCAGTACTTC
TRBJ2-1 | - | TRBD2 | TRBV7-8 | CASNPDSTSGRWNEQFF | TGTGCCAGCAACCCTGACAGTACTAGCGGGAGGTGGAATGAGCAGTTCTTC
TRBJ2-5 | - | - | TRBV7-3 | CASSGGYGETQYF | TGTGCCAGCAGCGGGGGGTACGGAGAGACCCAGTACTTC
TRBJ2-1 | - | TRBD2 | TRBV28 | CAIRERGSYNEQFF | TGTGCCATCAGAGAGCGGGGCTCCTACAATGAGCAGTTCTTC
TRBJ1-2 | - | - | TRBV21-1 | CASSKAPGQGSYGYTF | TGTGCCAGCAGCAAAGCACCGGGACAGGGTTCCTATGGCTACACCTTC
TRBJ2-7 | - | TRBD1 | TRBV9 | CASSVAGDRFYEQYF | TGTGCCAGCAGCGTAGCCGGGGACAGGTTCTACGAGCAGTACTTC
TRBJ1-4 | once | - | TRBV14 | CASSGRQATNEKLFF | TGTGCCAGCAGCGGCCGACAAGCAACTAATGAAAAACTGTTTTTT
TRBJ1-2 | few | - | TRBV23-1 | CASSQSRTGWRYTF | TGCGCCAGCAGTCAATCTCGAACAGGGTGGCGGTACACCTTC
TRBJ2-7 | - | TRBD2 | TRBV7-2 | CASSSTGGNEQYF | TGTGCCAGCAGCTCCACGGGGGGGAACGAGCAGTACTTC
TRBJ1-6 | - | TRBD1 | TRBV27 | CASRTGGTSNSPLHF | TGTGCCAGCAGGACAGGGGGTACCTCTAATTCACCCCTCCACTTT
TRBJ1-2 | - | TRBD1 | TRBV18 | CASSPQQGTGLGINYGYTF | TGTGCCAGCTCACCGCAGCAAGGGACAGGCCTTGGGATTAACTATGGCTACACCTTC
TRBJ2-2 | - | - | TRBV19 | CASSISPRGGSGELFF | TGTGCCAGTAGTATAAGCCCCCGGGGTGGCAGCGGGGAGCTGTTTTTT
TRBJ1-1 | - | TRBD1 | TRBV18 | CASSHSTGGGLGTEAFF | TGTGCCAGCTCACACTCAACAGGGGGCGGATTAGGCACTGAAGCTTTCTTT
TRBJ2-7 | - | TRBD2 | TRBV27 | CASSLATSGPSYEQYF | TGTGCCAGCAGCTTAGCGACTAGCGGGCCCTCCTACGAGCAGTACTTC
TRBJ2-1 | - | TRBD1 | TRBV5-1 | CASSLHSGLRGLNEQFF | TGCGCCAGCAGCTTGCACTCGGGCTTAAGGGGGCTCAATGAGCAGTTCTTC
TRBJ1-4 | - | TRBD1 | TRBV7-2 | CASSPRDRGLVKLFF | TGTGCCAGCAGCCCCCGGGACAGGGGTTTGGTTAAACTGTTTTTT
TRBJ2-3 | - | - | TRBV27 | CASARRGSTDTQYF | TGTGCCAGCGCTAGGAGGGGTTCCACAGATACGCAGTATTTT
TRBJ1-5 | - | TRBD1 | TRBV4-3 | CASSQGTGGKPQHF | TGCGCCAGCAGCCAGGGGACAGGGGGCAAGCCCCAGCATTTT
TRBJ1-2 | - | - | TRBV28 | CASSYGTRGYTF | TGTGCCAGCAGTTACGGCACTAGGGGCTACACCTTC
TRBJ2-3 | - | - | TRBV7-6 | CASSSSGRIGADTQYF | TGTGCCAGCAGCTCCAGTGGCCGAATCGGGGCAGATACGCAGTATTTT
TRBJ1-3 | - | - | TRBV29-1 | CSVGGGTRNTIYF | TGCAGCGTTGGTGGGGGAACTAGAAACACCATATATTTT
TRBJ2-7 | - | TRBD1 | TRBV28 | CASREGQWSSYEQYF | TGTGCCAGCAGAGAGGGACAGTGGAGCTCCTACGAGCAGTACTTC